One sample yielded the 9 T cell receptor beta chains listed below, sequenced in a study of T cells after posttransplantation cyclophosphamide. Libraries were prepared by immunoSEQ multiplex PCR; TCRdb keeps only in-frame clonotypes and omits some of them. The repertoire consists of about 52,000 clones, with around 94% occurring once and the leading ten covering 2.9%. The material sequenced was PBMCs. The receptors derive from a woman aged 25 to 45 in good health and a related stem cell transplant donor.

CDR3 residues: CASSEPRVANYGYTF. The CDR3, as DNA: TGTGCCAGCAGTGAACCGAGGGTGGCCAACTATGGCTACACCTTC. The V call is TRBV2, the J call TRBJ1-2; D remains ambiguous. This CDR3 region has 15 residues. CDR1 is SNHLY, CDR2 FYNNEI, per germline. V lost 2 bases to trimming and J lost 2 bases, with 12 bases between them.

The CDR3, as DNA: TGTGCCAGCAGTTACAATGACCAGGGCTATAATTCACCCCTCCACTTT. Translating it yields CASSYNDQGYNSPLHF. J is TRBJ1-6 and V is TRBV6-6, with D maybe TRBD1 (5 bases). V shed 2 bases and J shed 3 bases, with 11 bases lying between them. Germline CDR1 MNHNY, CDR2 SVGAGI (reference sequence). This CDR3 spans 16 amino acids.

This sequence joins TRBV18 and TRBJ2-5; the D gene is possibly TRBD2 (5 bases). Germline V CDR1 and CDR2: KGHSH, LQKENI. The V end was cut by 3 bases, the J end by 1 base, with 6 bases between. This CDR3 region has 13 residues. CDR3 amino acids: CASSPGAQETQYF. As DNA, the CDR3 is TGTGCCAGCTCACCGGGAGCCCAAGAGACCCAGTACTTC.

J is TRBJ2-7 and V is TRBV19; D possibly corresponds to TRBD1 (6 bases). The germline CDR1 and CDR2 sequences are LNHDA and SQIVND (reference sequence). The CDR3 length is 13 residues. Trimming took off 5 bases at V and 6 bases at J, with 14 bases between the two ends. The CDR3 DNA sequence: TGTGCCAGTAGTTATTCAGGGGCGGGCGAGCAGTACTTC. Translating it yields CASSYSGAGEQYF. The whole variable domain, filled in from reference TRBV19 and TRBJ2-7, reads DGGITQSPKYLFRKEGQNVTLSCEQNLNHDAMYWYRQDPGQGLRLIYYSQIVNDFQKGDIAEGYSVSREKKESFPLTVTSAQKNPTAFYLCASSYSGAGEQYFGPGTRLTVT.

The J gene is TRBJ2-3, the V gene TRBV20-1; D is undetermined. There are 11 residues in the CDR3. Between the trimmed V and J ends, which lost 5 bases and 7 bases, there was a span of 10 bases. The V gene's germline CDR1 is DFQATT and CDR2 SNEGSKA (reference sequence). The CDR3 nucleotides are TGCAGTGCTTTCGTTACTAATACGCAGTATTTT. It encodes CSAFVTNTQYF.

This chain joins TRBV7-2 and TRBJ2-1, with D tentatively TRBD2 (6 bases). The germline gives CDR1 SGHTA, CDR2 FQGNSA. Trimming stripped 3 bases from V and 9 bases from J, with 15 bases between. The CDR3 covers 14 residues. The CDR3 nucleotides are TGTGCCAGCAGCTTGACGGCGGGGCCCGGTGAGCAGTTCTTC. Its protein is CASSLTAGPGEQFF.

V gene TRBV30 combines with J gene TRBJ2-5, with D possibly matching TRBD2 (7 bases). The length of the CDR3 is 15 residues. V was clipped by 0 bases and J by 2 bases, with 13 bases between them. Germline CDR1 is GTSNPN and CDR2 is SVGIG (reference sequence). DNA of the CDR3: TGTGCCTGGAGTGTCGGTAGGGGGGGTCAAGAGACCCAGTACTTC. Translating gives CAWSVGRGGQETQYF.

The gene calls are TRBV6-5 and TRBJ2-2; weak D call: TRBD2 (5 bases). This CDR3 region has 14 residues. Germline-derived CDR1 and CDR2 are MNHEY and SVGAGI. Deletions cut 0 bases from V and 3 bases from J, with 5 bases between. Here the CDR3 DNA reads TGTGCCAGCAGTTACTCTAGCGACACCGGGGAGCTGTTTTTT. The encoded protein is CASSYSSDTGELFF.

This chain connects TRBV7-8 to TRBJ2-4; D unresolved. The CDR3 sequence is 17 residues long. Trimming took off 0 bases at V and 1 base at J, with 13 bases between the two ends. The germline V gene has CDR1 SGHVS and CDR2 FQNEAQ. Here the CDR3 DNA reads TGTGCCAGCAGCTTAGCGAGGCCATACCAGGCCAAAAACATTCAGTACTTC. This encodes CASSLARPYQAKNIQYF.